This T cell receptor (beta chain) was sequenced for a study of CD8+ T cells in alopecia areata. Study results and limitations: In scalp, tofacitinib significantly decreased clonality and expanded CD8+ clones among the top 100. The presence of one nonresponder keeps the tie between baseline CD8+ expansion and response uncertain.

Specified treatment: oral pan-JAK inhibitor, 5-10 mg twice daily. Extraction of RNA preceded its reverse transcription into cDNA, which served as the sequencing template. Here immunoSEQ multiplex PCR was the method, and the copy in TCRdb shows in-frame clones only, minus some. The table lists 150,000 to 200,000 clones, approximately 59% of them singletons. This clone came up a few times. The antigen remains unidentified. Looked up from germline, CDR1 is SGHRS and CDR2 is YFSETQ. J gave up 2 bases and V 0 bases, and 3 bases lay outside the gene matches. This CDR3 is built from 15 residues. This material consisted of CD4+ T cells sorted from blood, taken at approximately week 56, from a patient treated with tofacitinib. The receptor comes from a human donor with alopecia areata. V usage is TRBV5-1 and J usage is TRBJ1-2; 8 bases are shared with TRBD1. The CDR3, as DNA: TGCGCCAGCAGCTTGGAAGGACAGGGAAACTATGGCTACACCTTC. Protein product: CASSLEGQGNYGYTF. The full variable domain, in which reference TRBV5-1 and TRBJ1-2 provide the parts outside the CDR3, is KAGVTQTPRYLIKTRGQQVTLSCSPISGHRSVSWYQQTPGQGLQFLFEYFSETQRNKGNFPGRFSGRQFSNSRSEMNVSTLELGDSALYLCASSLEGQGNYGYTFGSGTRLTVV.